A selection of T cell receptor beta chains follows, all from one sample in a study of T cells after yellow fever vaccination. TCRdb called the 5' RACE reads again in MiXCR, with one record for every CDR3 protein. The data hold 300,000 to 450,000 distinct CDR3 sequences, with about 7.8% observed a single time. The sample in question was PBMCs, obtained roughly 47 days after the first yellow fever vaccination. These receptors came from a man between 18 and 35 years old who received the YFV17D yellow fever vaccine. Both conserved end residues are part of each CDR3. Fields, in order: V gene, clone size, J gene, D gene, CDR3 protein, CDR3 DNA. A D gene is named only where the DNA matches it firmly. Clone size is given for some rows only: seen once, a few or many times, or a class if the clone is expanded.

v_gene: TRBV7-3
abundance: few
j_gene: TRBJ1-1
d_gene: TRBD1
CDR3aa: CASSPGQGQAFF
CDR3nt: TGTGCCAGCAGCCCGGGACAGGGACAAGCTTTCTTT

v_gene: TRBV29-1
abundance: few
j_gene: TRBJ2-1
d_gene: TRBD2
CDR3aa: CSVTGRGVLNEQFF
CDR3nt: TGCAGCGTAACGGGGCGGGGGGTCTTGAATGAGCAGTTCTTC

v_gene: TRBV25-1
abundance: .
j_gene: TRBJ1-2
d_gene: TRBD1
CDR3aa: CASSGGGQTYGYTF
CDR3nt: TGTGCCAGCAGTGGGGGGGGACAGACCTATGGCTACACCTTC

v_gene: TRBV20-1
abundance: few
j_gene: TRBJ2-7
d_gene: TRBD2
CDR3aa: CSARSPSSGGFSYEQYF
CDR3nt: TGCAGTGCTAGATCCCCTAGTAGCGGGGGGTTCTCCTACGAGCAGTACTTC

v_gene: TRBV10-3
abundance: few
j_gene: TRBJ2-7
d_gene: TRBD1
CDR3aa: CAISEEDRGYEQYF
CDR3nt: TGTGCCATCAGTGAAGAGGACAGGGGATACGAGCAGTACTTC

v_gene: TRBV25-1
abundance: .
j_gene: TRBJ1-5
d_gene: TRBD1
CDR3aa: CASSPRGTDQPQHF
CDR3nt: TGTGCCAGCAGCCCCCGGGGGACAGATCAGCCCCAGCATTTT

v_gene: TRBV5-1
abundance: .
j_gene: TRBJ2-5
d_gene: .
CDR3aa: CASSNRLTPRETQYF
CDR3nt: TGCGCCAGCAGCAACCGGTTAACACCCCGGGAGACCCAGTACTTC

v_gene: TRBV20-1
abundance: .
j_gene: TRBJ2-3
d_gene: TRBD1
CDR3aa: CSADAARGREDTQYF
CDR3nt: TGCAGTGCGGATGCGGCCAGGGGGCGGGAAGATACGCAGTATTTT

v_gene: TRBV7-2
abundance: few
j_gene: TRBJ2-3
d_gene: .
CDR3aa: CASSLQGHADTQYF
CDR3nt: TGTGCCAGCAGCTTGCAAGGTCACGCAGATACGCAGTATTTT

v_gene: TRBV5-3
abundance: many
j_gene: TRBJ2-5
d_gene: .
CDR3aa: CARSLSREETQYF
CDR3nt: TGTGCCAGAAGCTTGTCAAGGGAAGAGACCCAGTACTTC

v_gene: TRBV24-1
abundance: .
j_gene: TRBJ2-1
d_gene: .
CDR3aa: CALPDRNFISSYNEQFF
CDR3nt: TGTGCACTGCCGGACAGAAATTTTATCAGCTCCTACAATGAGCAGTTCTTC

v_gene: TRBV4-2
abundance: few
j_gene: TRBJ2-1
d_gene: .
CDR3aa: CASSQTFGVPNEQFF
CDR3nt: TGTGCCAGCAGCCAAACCTTCGGGGTCCCGAATGAGCAGTTCTTC

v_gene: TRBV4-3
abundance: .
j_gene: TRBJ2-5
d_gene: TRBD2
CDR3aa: CASSQVVGEGETQYF
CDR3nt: TGCGCCAGCAGCCAAGTTGTGGGGGAGGGAGAGACCCAGTACTTC

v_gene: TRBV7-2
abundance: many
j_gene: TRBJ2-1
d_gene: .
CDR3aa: CASSSQGSDEQFF
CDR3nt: TGTGCCAGCAGTTCACAGGGATCCGATGAGCAGTTCTTC

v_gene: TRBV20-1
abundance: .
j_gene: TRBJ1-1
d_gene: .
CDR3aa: CSARGVGGLQAFF
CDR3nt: TGCAGTGCTAGAGGAGTCGGCGGGCTACAAGCTTTCTTT

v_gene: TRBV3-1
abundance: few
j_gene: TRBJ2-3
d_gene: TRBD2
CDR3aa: CASSRAGGNTQYF
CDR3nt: TGTGCCAGCAGCCGAGCGGGGGGAAATACGCAGTATTTT